This T cell receptor beta chain originates from a study of blood T cell repertoires in COVID-19. Study overall: From the United States, Italy and Spain came samples of acute and convalescent COVID-19.

V lost 4 bases and J lost 4; bases outside the gene matches: 5. In germline, CDR1 is SGHRS, CDR2 YFSETQ. This CDR3 has 15 amino acids. Profiling relied on immunoSEQ multiplex PCR, and the TCRdb table lists in-frame clones only, not all of them. There are some 85,000 clones in the sample; about 83% occur only once, and about 6% lies in the top ten. The V call is TRBV5-1, the J call TRBJ1-1; 12 bases are a match to TRBD1. The TCR originated in a man aged 65-85 years with COVID-19, enrolled during active disease. Sequenced input: peripheral blood. The CDR3 DNA follows: TGCGCCAGCAGCACGGGACAGGGGGCCATCACTGAAGCTTTCTTT. Translating gives CASSTGQGAITEAFF.